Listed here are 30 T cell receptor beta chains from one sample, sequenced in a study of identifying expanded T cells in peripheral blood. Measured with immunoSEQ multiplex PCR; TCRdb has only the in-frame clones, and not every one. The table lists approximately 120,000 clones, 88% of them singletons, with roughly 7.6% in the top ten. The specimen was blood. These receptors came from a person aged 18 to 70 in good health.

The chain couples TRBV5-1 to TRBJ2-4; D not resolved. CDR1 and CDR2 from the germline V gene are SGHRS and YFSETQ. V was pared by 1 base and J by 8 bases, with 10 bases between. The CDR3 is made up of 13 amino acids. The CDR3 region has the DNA TGCGCCAGCAGCTTGCTTAGGCCGGACATTCAGTACTTC. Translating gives CASSLLRPDIQYF.

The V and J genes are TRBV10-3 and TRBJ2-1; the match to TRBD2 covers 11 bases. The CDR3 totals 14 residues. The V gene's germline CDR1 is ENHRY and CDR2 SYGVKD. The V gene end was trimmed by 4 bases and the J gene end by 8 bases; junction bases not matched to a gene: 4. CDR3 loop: CAISVLAGGDEQFF. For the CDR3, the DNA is TGTGCCATCAGTGTATTAGCGGGGGGGGATGAGCAGTTCTTC.

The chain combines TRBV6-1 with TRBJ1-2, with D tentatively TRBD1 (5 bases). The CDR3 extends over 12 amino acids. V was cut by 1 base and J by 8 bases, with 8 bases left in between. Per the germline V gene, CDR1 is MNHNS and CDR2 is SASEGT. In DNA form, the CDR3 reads TGTGCCAGCAGTGAAGTGCAGGGCGGCTACACCTTC. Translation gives CASSEVQGGYTF.

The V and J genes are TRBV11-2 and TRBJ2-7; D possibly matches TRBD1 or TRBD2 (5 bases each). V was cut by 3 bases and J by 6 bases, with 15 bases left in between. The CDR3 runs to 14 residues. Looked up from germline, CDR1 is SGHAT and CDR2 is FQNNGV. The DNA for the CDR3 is TGTGCCAGCAGCTTCTGGGGGAGAGAGATCGAGCAGTACTTC. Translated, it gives CASSFWGREIEQYF.

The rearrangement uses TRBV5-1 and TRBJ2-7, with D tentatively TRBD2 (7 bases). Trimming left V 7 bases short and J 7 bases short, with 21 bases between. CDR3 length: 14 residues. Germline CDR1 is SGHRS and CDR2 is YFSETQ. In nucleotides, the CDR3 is TGCGCCAGCCGACGGGGGGACAATTCGAGGGAGCAGTACTTC. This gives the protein CASRRGDNSREQYF.

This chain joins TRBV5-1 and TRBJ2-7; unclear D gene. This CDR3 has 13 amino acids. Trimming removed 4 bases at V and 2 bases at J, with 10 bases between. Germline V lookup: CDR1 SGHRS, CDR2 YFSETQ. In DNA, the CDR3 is TGCGCCAGCAGCCCCACAACCGCCTACGAGCAGTACTTC. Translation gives CASSPTTAYEQYF.

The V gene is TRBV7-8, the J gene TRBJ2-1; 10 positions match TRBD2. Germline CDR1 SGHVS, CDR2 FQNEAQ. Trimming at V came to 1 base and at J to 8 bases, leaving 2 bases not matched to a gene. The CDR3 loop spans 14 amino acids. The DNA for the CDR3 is TGTGCCAGCAGCTTAGTAGCGGGGGGTGATGAGCAGTTCTTC. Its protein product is CASSLVAGGDEQFF.

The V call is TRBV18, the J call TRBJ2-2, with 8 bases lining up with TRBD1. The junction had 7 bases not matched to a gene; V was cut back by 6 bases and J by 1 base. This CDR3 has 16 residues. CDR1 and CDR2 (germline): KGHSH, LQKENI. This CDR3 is CASSLTGTGNTGELFF. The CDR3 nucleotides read TGTGCCAGCTCCCTTACCGGGACAGGGAACACCGGGGAGCTGTTTTTT.

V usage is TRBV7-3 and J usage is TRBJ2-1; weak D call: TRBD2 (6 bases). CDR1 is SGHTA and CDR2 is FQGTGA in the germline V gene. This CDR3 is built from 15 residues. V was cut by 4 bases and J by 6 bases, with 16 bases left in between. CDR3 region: CASSSSPGGSNEQFF. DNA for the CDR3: TGTGCCAGCAGCTCTTCTCCAGGAGGGTCCAATGAGCAGTTCTTC. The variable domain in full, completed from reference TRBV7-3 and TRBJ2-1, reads GAGVSQTPSNKVTEKGKYVELRCDPISGHTALYWYRQSLGQGPEFLIYFQGTGAADDSGLPNDRFFAVRPEGSVSTLKIQRTERGDSAVYLCASSSSPGGSNEQFFGPGTRLTVL.

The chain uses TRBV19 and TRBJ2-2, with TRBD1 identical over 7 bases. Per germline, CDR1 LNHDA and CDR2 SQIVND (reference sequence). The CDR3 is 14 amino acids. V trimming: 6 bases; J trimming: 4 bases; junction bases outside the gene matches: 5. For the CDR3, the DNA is TGTGCCAGTAGCACGACAGGGTTCACCGGGGAGCTGTTTTTT. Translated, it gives CASSTTGFTGELFF.

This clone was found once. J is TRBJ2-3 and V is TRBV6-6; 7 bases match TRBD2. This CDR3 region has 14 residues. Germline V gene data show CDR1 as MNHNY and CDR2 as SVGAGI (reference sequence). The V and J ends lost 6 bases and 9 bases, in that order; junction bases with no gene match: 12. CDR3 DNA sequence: TGTGCCAGCAGCCAACGTGGGGGGGATGGGACGCAGTATTTT. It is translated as CASSQRGGDGTQYF.

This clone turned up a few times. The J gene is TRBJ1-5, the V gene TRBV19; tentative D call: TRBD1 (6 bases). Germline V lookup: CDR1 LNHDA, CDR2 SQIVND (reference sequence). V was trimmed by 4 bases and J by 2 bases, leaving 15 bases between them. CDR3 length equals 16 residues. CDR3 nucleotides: TGTGCCAGTAGTACCACAGGGACTCTGGGCAATCAGCCCCAGCATTTT. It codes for CASSTTGTLGNQPQHF.

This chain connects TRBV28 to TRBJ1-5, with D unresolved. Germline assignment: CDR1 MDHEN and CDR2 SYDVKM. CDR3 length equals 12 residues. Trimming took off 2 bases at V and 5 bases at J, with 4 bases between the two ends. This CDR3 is CASSLTHQPQHF. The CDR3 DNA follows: TGTGCCAGCAGTTTAACCCATCAGCCCCAGCATTTT.

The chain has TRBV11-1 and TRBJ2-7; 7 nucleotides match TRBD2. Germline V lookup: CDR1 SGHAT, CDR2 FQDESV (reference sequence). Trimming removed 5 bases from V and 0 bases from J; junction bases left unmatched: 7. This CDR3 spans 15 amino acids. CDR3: CASSVTASGSYEQYF. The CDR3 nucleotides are TGTGCCAGCAGCGTTACGGCTAGCGGCTCCTACGAGCAGTACTTC. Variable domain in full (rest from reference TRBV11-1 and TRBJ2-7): EAEVAQSPRYKITEKSQAVAFWCDPISGHATLYWYRQILGQGPELLVQFQDESVVDDSQLPKDRFSAERLKGVDSTLKIQPAELGDSAMYLCASSVTASGSYEQYFGPGTRLTVT.

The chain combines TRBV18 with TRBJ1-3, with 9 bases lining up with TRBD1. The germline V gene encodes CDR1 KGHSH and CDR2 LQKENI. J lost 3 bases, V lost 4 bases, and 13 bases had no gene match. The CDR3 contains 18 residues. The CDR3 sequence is CASSLYNPGQGVGNTIYF. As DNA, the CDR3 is TGTGCCAGCTCACTATATAACCCGGGACAGGGCGTTGGAAACACCATATATTTT.

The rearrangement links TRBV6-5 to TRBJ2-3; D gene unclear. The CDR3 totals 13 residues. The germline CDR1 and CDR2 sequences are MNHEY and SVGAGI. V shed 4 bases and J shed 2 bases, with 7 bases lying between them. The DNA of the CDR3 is TGTGCCAGCAGTTCCGGACCCACAGATACGCAGTATTTT. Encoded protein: CASSSGPTDTQYF.

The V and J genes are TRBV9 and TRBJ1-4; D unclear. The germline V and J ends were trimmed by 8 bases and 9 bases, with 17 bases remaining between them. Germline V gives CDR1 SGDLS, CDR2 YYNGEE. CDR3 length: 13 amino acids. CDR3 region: CASLLSSLKKLFF. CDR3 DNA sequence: TGTGCCAGTCTTCTATCTAGCCTAAAAAAACTGTTTTTT.

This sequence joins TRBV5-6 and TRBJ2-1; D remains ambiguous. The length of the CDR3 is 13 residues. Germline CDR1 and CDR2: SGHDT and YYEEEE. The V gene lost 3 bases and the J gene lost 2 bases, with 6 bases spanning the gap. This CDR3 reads CASSSGPYNEQFF. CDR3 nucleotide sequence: TGTGCCAGCAGCTCCGGACCCTACAATGAGCAGTTCTTC.

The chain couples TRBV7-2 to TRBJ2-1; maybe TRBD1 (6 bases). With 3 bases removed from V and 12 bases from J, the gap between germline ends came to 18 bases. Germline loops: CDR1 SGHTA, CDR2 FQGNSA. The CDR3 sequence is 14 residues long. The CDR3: CASSFSTTGYRQFF. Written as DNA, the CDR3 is TGTGCCAGCAGCTTCTCGACCACAGGGTATAGGCAGTTCTTC.

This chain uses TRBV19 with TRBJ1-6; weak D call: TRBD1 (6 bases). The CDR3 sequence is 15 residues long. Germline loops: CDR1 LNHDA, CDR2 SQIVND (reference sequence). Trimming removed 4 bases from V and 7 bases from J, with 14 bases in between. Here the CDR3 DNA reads TGTGCCAGTAGTAGCCGAGACAGGTTCAATTCACCCCTCCACTTT. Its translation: CASSSRDRFNSPLHF.

CDR3 coding DNA: TGTGCCAGCTCACCGGGCACAGGGGGCTTAGACACTGAAGCTTTCTTT. Translating gives CASSPGTGGLDTEAFF. The chain uses TRBV18 and TRBJ1-1; TRBD1 agrees at 9 bases. Germline trimming cut 3 bases from V and 3 bases from J; bases unmatched to any gene: 8. This CDR3 has 16 residues. Germline V gene lookup returns CDR1 KGHSH and CDR2 LQKENI.

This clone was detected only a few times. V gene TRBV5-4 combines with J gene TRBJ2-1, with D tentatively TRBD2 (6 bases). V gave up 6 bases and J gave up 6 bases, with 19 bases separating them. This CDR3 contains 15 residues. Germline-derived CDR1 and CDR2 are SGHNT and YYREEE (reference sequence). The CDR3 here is CASTRGVAEPNEQFF. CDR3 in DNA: TGTGCCAGCACCAGAGGGGTAGCGGAACCCAATGAGCAGTTCTTC.

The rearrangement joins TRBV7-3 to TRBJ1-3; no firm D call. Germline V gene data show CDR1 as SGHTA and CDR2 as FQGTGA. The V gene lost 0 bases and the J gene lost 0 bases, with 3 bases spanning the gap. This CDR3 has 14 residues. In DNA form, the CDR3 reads TGTGCCAGCAGCTTAACGAACTCTGGAAACACCATATATTTT. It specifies CASSLTNSGNTIYF.

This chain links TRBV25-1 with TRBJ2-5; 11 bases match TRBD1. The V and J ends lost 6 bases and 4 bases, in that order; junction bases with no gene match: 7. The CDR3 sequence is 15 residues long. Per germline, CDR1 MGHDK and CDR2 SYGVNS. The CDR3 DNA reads TGTGCCAGCAGCGCGGGACAGGGGGTGAGAGAGACCCAGTACTTC. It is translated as CASSAGQGVRETQYF.

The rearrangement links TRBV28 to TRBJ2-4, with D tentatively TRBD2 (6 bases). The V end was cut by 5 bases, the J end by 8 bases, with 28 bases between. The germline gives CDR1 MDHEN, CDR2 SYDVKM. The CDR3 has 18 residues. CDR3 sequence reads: CASSRFNRGRPSGDIQYF. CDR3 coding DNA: TGTGCCAGCAGTCGCTTCAACCGGGGACGTCCGTCGGGGGACATTCAGTACTTC.

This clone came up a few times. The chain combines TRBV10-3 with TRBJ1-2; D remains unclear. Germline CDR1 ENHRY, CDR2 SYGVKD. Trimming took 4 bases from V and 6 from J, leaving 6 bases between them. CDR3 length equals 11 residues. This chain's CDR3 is CAISGPDGYTF. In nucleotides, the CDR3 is TGTGCCATCAGTGGCCCAGATGGCTACACCTTC.

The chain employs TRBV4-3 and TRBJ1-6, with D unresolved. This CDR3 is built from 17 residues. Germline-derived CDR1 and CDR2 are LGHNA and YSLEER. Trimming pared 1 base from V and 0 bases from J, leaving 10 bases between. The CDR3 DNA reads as TGCGCCAGCAGCCAAGCTGAGAGAAGCTCCTATAATTCACCCCTCCACTTT. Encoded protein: CASSQAERSSYNSPLHF.

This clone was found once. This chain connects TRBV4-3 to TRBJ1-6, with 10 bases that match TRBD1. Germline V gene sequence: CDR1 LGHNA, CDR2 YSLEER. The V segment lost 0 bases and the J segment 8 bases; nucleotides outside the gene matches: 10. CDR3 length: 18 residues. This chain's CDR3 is CASSQEVTGGAWDSPLHF. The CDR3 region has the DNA TGCGCCAGCAGCCAAGAAGTGACAGGGGGCGCCTGGGATTCACCCCTCCACTTT.

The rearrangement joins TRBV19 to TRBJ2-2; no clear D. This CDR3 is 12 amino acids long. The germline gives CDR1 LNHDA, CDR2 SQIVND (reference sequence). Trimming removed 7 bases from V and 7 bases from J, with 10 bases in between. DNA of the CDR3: TGTGCCAGTAAAGAGGTGGTCGGGGAGCTGTTTTTT. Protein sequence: CASKEVVGELFF.

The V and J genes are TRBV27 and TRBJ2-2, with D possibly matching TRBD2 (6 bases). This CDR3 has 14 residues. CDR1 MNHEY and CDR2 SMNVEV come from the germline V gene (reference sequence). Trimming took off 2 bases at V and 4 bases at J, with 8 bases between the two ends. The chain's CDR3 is CASSLDGGTGELFF. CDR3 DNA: TGTGCCAGCAGTTTAGACGGGGGCACCGGGGAGCTGTTTTTT.